This TCR beta chain was documented in a study of blood T cells in healthy people across ages (dated by TCRdb to the mid-2010s). For the study in its entirety: In model experiments, roughly one uniquely barcoded TCR beta cDNA molecule per two T cells was captured by template switching. Two additional independent replicas of 1 million unique cDNA reads from the same blood draw were analyzed for two donors (one aged 18 to 30 and one aged 80 or older). To avoid experimental bias, donors of different ages were randomly spread across the sequencing lanes. The study measured age-related changes in TCR beta repertoire diversity using deep sequencing normalized with unique cDNA molecular identifiers. The donors were split into four age groups: young (average about 15 years), middle-aged (39), aged (more than 60) and long-lived (approximately 89). Points the paper makes about the study in general: Estimates of total diversity based on one million sequenced T cells were considered lower bounds and underestimates. Because the CMV infection status of the donors was unknown, age-related changes in expanded clonotypes may potentially have been confounded. Conclusive comparison of naive and antigen-experienced compartments was prevented by the profiling of bulk unsorted PBMCs. A strong correlation was found between observed TCR beta diversity and the percentage of naive T cells measured by flow cytometry. Compared with the aged group, the long-lived group had more naive CD4+ T cells, fewer expanded clones and increased TCR diversity, suggesting age selection. As age increased, observed TCR beta diversity per million T cells dropped in a roughly linear way, and a significant reduction was already evident by age approximately 40.

The CDR3 starts with the cysteine, ends with the phenylalanine, and has 13 residues. Kept here is only the CDR3 DNA, which spans 39 bases and is read in frame from base 1. V and J lose 7 bases and 2 bases, and a span of 11 bases separates them. The sample holds many counts of this clonotype. What antigen it recognizes has not been identified. No much larger clone exists at a distance of one base, and base qualities are not known. To prepare the library, 5' RACE was applied. The listed sequencing device is Illumina HiSeq 2500. A second PCR of about 7 to 12 cycles was performed with a sample-barcoded 5' primer and a J-beta primer mix. A unique molecular identifier was introduced onto each TCR beta cDNA molecule by a template-switch 5' adaptor carrying 12 random nucleotides. Each sample yielded at least 2.5 million CDR3-containing paired-end reads. The Mint cDNA synthesis kit, primed by a TRBC-specific oligonucleotide, was used to synthesize first-strand cDNA from all RNA. Following uracil-DNA glycosylase treatment, a first 18-cycle PCR with universal primers M1SS and BC2_uni_R was performed on all cDNA. On the authors' methods: Each sample was normalized by randomly selecting 1 million high-quality reads, each carrying a distinct molecular identifier. Instead of being binned into consensus sequences, reads with shared molecular identifiers were discarded. MiTCR, set to a Q25 quality threshold and the strictest error-elimination algorithm, was used for CDR3 identification, clonotype clustering and error correction. A nonparametric unseen species model with Euler transformation was used to estimate a lower bound on total TCR beta diversity. TCRdb reanalyzed the raw reads on its own, using fastp at Q25 for trimming and MiXCR for clone calling, and kept in-frame beta chains. Each entry is one CDR3 protein sequence, shown with its most common DNA and genes. The V and J calls and clone size come from TCRdb's table, not from the authors' own analysis. For this sample there are some 670,000 distinct CDR3 sequences; around 52% appear just once. Clones ranked in the top ten supply about 14% of the sample.

Systemically healthy Caucasian individuals from Russia, 39 in total and aged roughly 6 to 90 years, were included as donors. Each donor gave 8 to 10 milliliters of peripheral blood, collected into EDTA-treated Vacutainer tubes. Ficoll-Paque density-gradient centrifugation was used to isolate PBMCs, with at least 6 million obtained per sample. Total RNA, at least 6 micrograms per sample, was extracted from PBMCs with Trizol reagent. For every donor, an aliquot of PBMCs went through flow cytometry to measure the percentages of naive CD45RAhigh/CD27high T cells. The material sequenced was blood. This clonotype was sampled from a woman of 80 years or more in good health. The rearrangement combines TRBV12-3 or TRBV12-4 with TRBJ1-2, and possibly TRBD1, on 5 matching bases. At the DNA level, the sequence is TGTGCCAGCAACCAGGGTTTGAACTATGGCTACACCTTC. The translation is CASNQGLNYGYTF.